Following are 24 T cell receptor beta chains from one sample sequenced in a study of T cell responses to AZD1222 COVID-19 vaccine. Libraries were prepared by immunoSEQ multiplex PCR; TCRdb keeps only in-frame clonotypes and omits some of them. The sample lists 97,000 or so clones; over 75% were seen once. The sequencing used peripheral blood, collected on day 0 of AZD1222 vaccination. The receptors come from an adult in good health.

The genes are TRBV10-3 and TRBJ2-7; D uncertain. Germline-derived CDR1 and CDR2 are ENHRY and SYGVKD. V dropped 8 bases and J dropped 6 bases, with 14 bases sitting between them. The CDR3 has 12 amino acids. CDR3 protein: CAIEKKGGEQYF. As DNA, the CDR3 is TGTGCCATCGAGAAAAAGGGCGGCGAGCAGTACTTC.

The V and J genes are TRBV11-2 and TRBJ2-2; maybe TRBD1 (8 bases). The CDR3 is made up of 17 amino acids. V was pared by 4 bases and J by 3 bases, with 18 bases between. Germline CDR1 is SGHAT and CDR2 is FQNNGV. The CDR3 bases are TGTGCCAGCAGCTCGACCACAGGGGGGGTAGACACCGGGGAGCTGTTTTTT. Its protein product is CASSSTTGGVDTGELFF.

The chain uses TRBV6-1 and TRBJ1-6, with D maybe TRBD1 (5 bases). The V end lost 1 base, the J end lost 12 bases, and 13 bases lay between the germline ends. The CDR3 is 14 residues long. Looked up from germline, CDR1 is MNHNS and CDR2 is SASEGT. The CDR3 DNA reads as TGTGCCAGCAGTGAAGGCCAGGACATTCGACCCCTCCACTTT. Translated, it gives CASSEGQDIRPLHF.

V usage is TRBV7-3 and J usage is TRBJ1-2, with D maybe TRBD1 (6 bases). CDR1 is SGHTA and CDR2 is FQGTGA in the germline V gene. This CDR3 is 13 amino acids long. Between the trimmed V and J ends, which lost 4 bases and 8 bases, there was a span of 14 bases. The CDR3 region is CASSSVGGAGYTF. The CDR3 nucleotides read TGTGCCAGCAGCTCCGTCGGGGGCGCAGGCTACACCTTC.

The chain couples TRBV2 to TRBJ2-3; possibly TRBD2 for D (5 bases). Trimming shortened V by 4 bases and J by 2 bases, and 13 bases separated the two germline ends. This CDR3 contains 15 residues. CDR1 SNHLY and CDR2 FYNNEI come from the germline V gene. Here the CDR3 reads CASSVPGFTTDTQYF. The CDR3 DNA sequence: TGTGCCAGCAGTGTTCCGGGGTTTACCACAGATACGCAGTATTTT.

This rearrangement joins TRBV12-2 to TRBJ1-5; TRBD1, the table's D call, was not compared with the DNA. TRBV12-2 is a recognized pseudogene. The CDR3 contains 22 residues. In DNA form, the CDR3 reads TGTGCAAGTCGCTTATTACCCAGACAAAAGACAGGGAGAGTAGTTTTTGGTCAGCCCCAGCATTTT. Protein: CASRLLPRQKTGRVVFGQPQHF.

The chain carries TRBV5-4 and TRBJ2-7, with D unclear. Germline V lookup: CDR1 SGHNT, CDR2 YYREEE (reference sequence). This CDR3 has 13 residues. The V end was cut by 0 bases, the J end by 6 bases, with 10 bases between. CDR3 DNA: TGTGCCAGCAGCTTGGGACCCCGGGTCGAGCAGTACTTC. This sequence encodes CASSLGPRVEQYF.

V and J are TRBV7-2 and TRBJ1-1; D not certain. The germline V gene has CDR1 SGHTA and CDR2 FQGNSA. The ends were cut back, 3 bases at V and 4 bases at J, with 15 bases in the middle. CDR3 length: 15 amino acids. The CDR3, as DNA: TGTGCCAGCAGCTTGATCGCCGGAAAAACCACTGAAGCTTTCTTT. Translating gives CASSLIAGKTTEAFF.

The CDR3 nucleotides read TGTGCCAGCAGCTTGGACAGGGGGAAGACCCAGTACTTC. It yields the protein CASSLDRGKTQYF. The chain couples TRBV5-8 to TRBJ2-5, with 8 bases aligning to TRBD1. The germline V gene encodes CDR1 SGHTS and CDR2 YDEGEE. This CDR3 has 13 amino acids. The J segment lost 6 bases and the V segment lost 0 bases, leaving 1 base of the junction unmatched.

The rearrangement uses TRBV19 and TRBJ1-2; 9 bases agree with TRBD1. The germline V gene encodes CDR1 LNHDA and CDR2 SQIVND (reference sequence). This CDR3 is built from 16 residues. J gave up 10 bases and V 2 bases, and 14 bases lay outside the gene matches. CDR3 region: CASSISLTGGANDYTF. In DNA form, the CDR3 reads TGTGCCAGTAGTATATCCCTCACAGGGGGCGCGAATGACTACACCTTC.

V usage is TRBV28 and J usage is TRBJ1-1, with D possibly being TRBD1 (6 bases). The germline V gene encodes CDR1 MDHEN and CDR2 SYDVKM. V was pared by 1 base and J by 1 base, with 10 bases between. There are 15 residues in the CDR3. The CDR3 here is CASSLSGAQNTEAFF. CDR3 coding DNA: TGTGCCAGCAGTTTATCAGGGGCCCAGAACACTGAAGCTTTCTTT. Based on the CDR3 plus reference TRBV28 and TRBJ1-1, the full variable domain is DVKVTQSSRYLVKRTGEKVFLECVQDMDHENMFWYRQDPGLGLRLIYFSYDVKMKEKGDIPEGYSVSREKKERFSLILESASTNQTSMYLCASSLSGAQNTEAFFGQGTRLTVV.

The chain carries TRBV28 and TRBJ2-1, with 9 bases identical to TRBD1. Germline V gives CDR1 MDHEN, CDR2 SYDVKM. V lost 5 bases and J lost 5; bases outside the gene matches: 10. CDR3 size: 16 residues. Here the CDR3 reads CASSPTGTGKNNEQFF. The CDR3 region has the DNA TGTGCCAGCAGTCCAACCGGGACAGGGAAAAACAATGAGCAGTTCTTC.

The chain employs TRBV6-5 and TRBJ1-5; 7 bases match TRBD1. V dropped 5 bases and J dropped 5; count of bases not matched to a gene: 9. The CDR3 loop spans 15 amino acids. In germline, CDR1 is MNHEY, CDR2 SVGAGI. This chain's CDR3 is CASSHVRGRYQPQHF. In nucleotides, the CDR3 is TGTGCCAGCAGTCATGTGAGGGGGCGATATCAGCCCCAGCATTTT.

The CDR3: CASSQPGGSTDTQYF. In nucleotides, the CDR3 is TGTGCCAGCAGTCAACCAGGGGGGTCAACAGATACGCAGTATTTT. The genes are TRBV27 and TRBJ2-3; weak D call: TRBD1 (7 bases). V lost 5 bases and J 3 bases, leaving 15 bases between the germline ends. The germline V gene has CDR1 MNHEY and CDR2 SMNVEV (reference sequence). This CDR3 has 15 residues.

The genes are TRBV4-2 and TRBJ1-5; unclear D gene. This CDR3 is 14 amino acids long. CDR1 and CDR2 from the germline V gene are LGHNA and YNFKEQ. V lost 0 bases and J 6 bases, leaving 9 bases between the germline ends. The DNA of the CDR3 is TGTGCCAGCAGCCAAGAAGACTCCCGTCAGCCCCAGCATTTT. This translates into CASSQEDSRQPQHF.

The rearrangement links TRBV27 to TRBJ2-2; the D is unclear. With 2 bases removed from V and 4 bases from J, the gap between germline ends came to 5 bases. Germline CDR1 MNHEY, CDR2 SMNVEV (reference sequence). The CDR3 spans 13 residues. This CDR3 reads CASSLLGTGELFF. Here the CDR3 DNA reads TGTGCCAGCAGTTTACTGGGCACCGGGGAGCTGTTTTTT.

This clone was seen a few times. This chain uses TRBV5-4 with TRBJ1-2; D is possibly TRBD1 (5 bases). This CDR3 spans 14 amino acids. With 5 bases removed from V and 2 bases from J, the gap between germline ends came to 13 bases. Germline V CDR1 and CDR2: SGHNT, YYREEE (reference sequence). DNA of the CDR3: TGTGCCAGCAGGGATCAGGGACCAAACTATGGCTACACCTTC. Translation: CASRDQGPNYGYTF.

The table lists this clone with a count of one. V and J are TRBV6-5 and TRBJ2-5; 9 bases map to TRBD1. Trimming removed 6 bases from V and 2 bases from J; junction bases left unmatched: 7. Germline assignment: CDR1 MNHEY and CDR2 SVGAGI. This CDR3 contains 15 residues. CDR3 loop: CASRPQGALQETQYF. The CDR3 nucleotides are TGTGCCAGCAGACCACAGGGGGCCCTACAAGAGACCCAGTACTTC.

The chain is built from TRBV19 and TRBJ2-3; a possible D gene is TRBD1 (6 bases). CDR1 is LNHDA and CDR2 is SQIVND in the germline V gene (reference sequence). V lost 7 bases and J 2 bases, leaving 16 bases between the germline ends. The CDR3 consists of 15 residues. CDR3 protein: CASKSLGASTDTQYF. CDR3 DNA: TGTGCCAGTAAATCCCTGGGGGCCTCCACAGATACGCAGTATTTT. Supplemented by reference TRBV19 and TRBJ2-3, the full variable domain reads DGGITQSPKYLFRKEGQNVTLSCEQNLNHDAMYWYRQDPGQGLRLIYYSQIVNDFQKGDIAEGYSVSREKKESFPLTVTSAQKNPTAFYLCASKSLGASTDTQYFGPGTRLTVL.

This chain links TRBV15 with TRBJ1-1, with 7 bases matching TRBD1. Losses at the gene ends were 7 bases for V and 0 bases for J; bases not matched to a gene: 2. Looked up from germline, CDR1 is LNHNV and CDR2 is YYDKDF (reference sequence). This CDR3 has 13 residues. The CDR3 spells CATKDRLNTEAFF. The CDR3 nucleotides are TGTGCCACCAAGGACAGGTTGAACACTGAAGCTTTCTTT.

V and J are TRBV7-9 and TRBJ1-4; 10 nucleotides match TRBD1. CDR1 is SEHNR and CDR2 is FQNEAQ in the germline V gene (reference sequence). The ends lost 5 bases at V and 7 bases at J; junction bases unmatched: 7. This CDR3 comprises 15 residues. The chain's CDR3 is CASSPSGTGAEKLFF. CDR3 nucleotide sequence: TGTGCCAGCAGCCCCTCCGGGACAGGGGCTGAAAAACTGTTTTTT.

The chain recombines TRBV28 with TRBJ2-2; TRBD2 matches at 14 bases. Germline CDR1 is MDHEN and CDR2 is SYDVKM. Germline trimming cut 5 bases from V and 0 bases from J; bases unmatched to any gene: 8. The CDR3 is 19 residues long. This chain's CDR3 is CASSPGTSGSKANTGELFF. The CDR3 DNA is TGTGCCAGCAGTCCAGGGACTAGCGGGAGTAAGGCGAACACCGGGGAGCTGTTTTTT.

The rearrangement uses TRBV28 and TRBJ2-1, with 7 bases matching TRBD2. The CDR3 covers 18 residues. Unmatched junction bases numbered 13, after V lost 4 bases and J lost 1 base. The germline CDR1 and CDR2 sequences are MDHEN and SYDVKM. The CDR3 DNA reads TGTGCCAGCAGTTCACTAGGAGGGGAGGGCCAATCCTACAATGAGCAGTTCTTC. Translating it yields CASSSLGGEGQSYNEQFF.

The chain carries TRBV4-1 and TRBJ1-6; possibly TRBD1 for D (5 bases). Trimming left V 2 bases short and J 5 bases short, with 13 bases between. CDR1 is MGHRA, CDR2 YSYEKL, per germline. The CDR3 is 16 residues long. CDR3 loop: CASSQTPGRNNSPLHF. In nucleotides, the CDR3 is TGCGCCAGCAGCCAAACACCGGGACGGAATAATTCACCCCTCCACTTT.